This T cell receptor (beta chain) was identified in a study of sequential checkpoint blockade in melanoma. Across the whole study: Patients were randomized 1:1 to nivolumab-then-ipilimumab or ipilimumab-then-nivolumab first-line. Maintenance nivolumab came after either treatment sequence.

The protocol was immunoSEQ multiplex PCR, while the TCRdb copy is restricted to in-frame clones and leaves out a portion. The sample contains some 21,000 clones, roughly four fifths of which appear only once. The CDR3 loop spans 16 amino acids. Trimming removed 0 bases from V and 5 bases from J; junction bases left unmatched: 6. From germline, CDR1 is SGDLS and CDR2 YYNGEE. Described treatment: randomized to nivolumab then ipilimumab (arm A) or the reverse (arm B). PBMC sorting kept live CD3+CD8+ cells without CD19 or CD56. J is TRBJ2-3 and V is TRBV9, with 10 positions matching TRBD2. The input for sequencing was CD8+ T cells sorted from blood (inferred from file names), taken from a patient given nivolumab and ipilimumab in sequence. This clonotype was sampled from a human donor with melanoma. The CDR3 bases are TGTGCCAGCAGCGTAGGGCTAGCGGGAGATGGAGATACGCAGTATTTT. Protein product: CASSVGLAGDGDTQYF.